These 23 T cell receptor beta chains were all obtained from the same sample, sequenced in a study of T-cell memory formation after mild COVID-19. TCRdb fed the 5' RACE reads into MiXCR, producing one record per CDR3 protein. The top ten clones hold around 12% of a sample with hundreds of thousands of distinct CDR3 sequences, roughly 20% of them seen once. The sample was PBMCs or a T cell subset sorted from them (not recorded which). These receptors were taken from an adult woman who had mild COVID-19 (a few samples of this study predate the infection). Cell type and time point are not known.

This clonotype was seen at least ten times. The chain recombines TRBV7-2 with TRBJ2-1; D is possibly TRBD2 (6 bases). V lost 1 base and J 7 bases, leaving 8 bases between the germline ends. The CDR3 is 13 amino acids. Germline values: CDR1 SGHTA, CDR2 FQGNSA. The CDR3 bases are TGTGCCAGCAGCTTAGGACTAGAAAATGAGCAGTTCTTC. This translates into CASSLGLENEQFF.

The table lists this clonotype with a few counts. The genes are TRBV11-2 and TRBJ1-2, with a weak D call TRBD1 (5 bases). From germline, CDR1 is SGHAT and CDR2 FQNNGV. Deletions cut 2 bases from V and 4 bases from J, with 11 bases between. The CDR3 is 14 amino acids. The CDR3 sequence: CASSLSAGFYGYTF. CDR3 bases: TGTGCCAGCAGCTTAAGCGCAGGGTTCTATGGCTACACCTTC.

This clonotype was seen a few times. The chain has TRBV20-1 and TRBJ2-1; 9 bases map to TRBD2. The junction had 5 bases not matched to a gene; V was cut back by 2 bases and J by 3 bases. CDR3 size: 15 residues. The germline CDR1 and CDR2 sequences are DFQATT and SNEGSKA (reference sequence). CDR3 coding DNA: TGCAGTGCTAGATCTAGCGGGACGATCTACAATGAGCAGTTCTTC. The encoded protein is CSARSSGTIYNEQFF.

This clonotype has just a few counts. The chain employs TRBV12-3 or TRBV12-4 and TRBJ2-5; TRBD2 aligns across 13 bases. V lost 4 bases and J lost 7; bases outside the gene matches: 9. The CDR3 extends over 16 amino acids. The CDR3 nucleotides are TGTGCCAGCAGTTCGACTAGCGGGGGGCCACGTGGGACCCAGTACTTC. Its translation: CASSSTSGGPRGTQYF.

This clonotype occurred a few times. This CDR3 is CASGLERLEQYF. CDR3 DNA: TGTGCTAGTGGTTTGGAAAGACTCGAGCAGTACTTC. This chain links TRBV12-5 with TRBJ2-7; D remains ambiguous. The germline CDR1 and CDR2 sequences are LGHNT and FRNRAP. The CDR3 runs 12 residues. Trimming shortened V by 1 base and J by 6 bases, and 7 bases separated the two germline ends. Full variable domain (missing parts from reference TRBV12-5 and TRBJ2-7): DARVTQTPRHKVTEMGQEVTMRCQPILGHNTVFWYRQTMMQGLELLAYFRNRAPLDDSGMPKDRFSAEMPDATLATLKIQPSEPRDSAVYFCASGLERLEQYFGPGTRLTVT.

This clonotype was observed at least ten times. The chain has TRBV20-1 and TRBJ2-7; D remains ambiguous. Germline CDR1 is DFQATT and CDR2 is SNEGSKA (reference sequence). Trimming pared 1 base from V and 2 bases from J, leaving 15 bases between. The CDR3 extends over 15 amino acids. The CDR3 loop is CSARVRADGTYEQYF. DNA of the CDR3: TGCAGTGCTAGAGTACGGGCGGATGGGACCTACGAGCAGTACTTC.

This chain joins TRBV5-1 and TRBJ1-1; D is unresolved. V gave up 1 base and J gave up 1 base, with 17 bases separating them. CDR3 size: 17 residues. CDR1 and CDR2 (germline): SGHRS, YFSETQ. Written as DNA, the CDR3 is TGCGCCAGCAGCTTGTTTGGGTACGAGGGCGGGAACACTGAAGCTTTCTTT. Protein sequence: CASSLFGYEGGNTEAFF.

V and J are TRBV5-1 and TRBJ1-4, with D tentatively TRBD1 (5 bases). Trimming cost V 4 bases and J 5 bases, with 12 bases left between them. The V gene's germline CDR1 is SGHRS and CDR2 YFSETQ. This CDR3 comprises 14 residues. The CDR3 DNA reads TGCGCCAGCAGCCGGGACGGGAACAATGAAAAACTGTTTTTT. Its translation: CASSRDGNNEKLFF.

The sample holds a few counts of this clonotype. This chain joins TRBV15 and TRBJ1-1; a weak D match, TRBD1 (6 bases). Trimming pared 3 bases from V and 6 bases from J, leaving 17 bases between. The CDR3 extends over 15 amino acids. Germline V gives CDR1 LNHNV, CDR2 YYDKDF (reference sequence). The CDR3 reads CATSRSYRVESEAFF. DNA for the CDR3: TGTGCCACCAGCAGGTCTTACAGGGTTGAGTCTGAAGCTTTCTTT. The whole variable domain, remainder taken from reference TRBV15 and TRBJ1-1, is DAMVIQNPRYQVTQFGKPVTLSCSQTLNHNVMYWYQQKSSQAPKLLFHYYDKDFNNEADTPDNFQSRRPNTSFCFLDIRSPGLGDTAMYLCATSRSYRVESEAFFGQGTRLTVV.

The chain is built from TRBV27 and TRBJ2-3; a weak D match, TRBD1 (5 bases). The germline V gene encodes CDR1 MNHEY and CDR2 SMNVEV (reference sequence). The CDR3 consists of 16 residues. The germline V and J ends were trimmed by 6 bases and 1 base, with 17 bases remaining between them. The CDR3 loop is CASSLDRAKGTDTQYF. The CDR3 DNA is TGTGCCAGCAGCCTCGACAGAGCTAAGGGCACAGATACGCAGTATTTT.

CDR3 in DNA: TGTGCCAGCACCCAAGGGGGCTACAATGAGCAGTTCTTC. Protein product: CASTQGGYNEQFF. The chain uses TRBV13 and TRBJ2-1; D perhaps matches TRBD1 (6 bases). V was clipped by 7 bases and J by 3 bases, with 10 bases between them. CDR3 size: 13 residues. CDR1 is PRHDT, CDR2 FYEKMQ, per germline (reference sequence).

V usage is TRBV7-9 and J usage is TRBJ2-7; TRBD1 is a possible D gene (5 bases). The V end was cut by 4 bases, the J end by 3 bases, with 16 bases between. CDR3 size: 15 residues. Germline V gives CDR1 SEHNR, CDR2 FQNEAQ (reference sequence). CDR3 residues: CASSSYDSYNYEQYF. DNA of the CDR3: TGTGCCAGCAGCTCATACGACAGCTACAACTACGAGCAGTACTTC.

This clonotype has more than one count but fewer than ten. As DNA, the CDR3 is TGCGCCAGCAGCCAAGAGGTTGGGACCTACGAGCAGTACTTC. Protein: CASSQEVGTYEQYF. This rearrangement joins TRBV4-1 to TRBJ2-7; D gene ambiguous. Germline assignment: CDR1 MGHRA and CDR2 YSYEKL. This CDR3 is built from 14 residues. The V end was cut by 0 bases, the J end by 2 bases, with 8 bases between.

This clonotype was counted ten times or more. This chain joins TRBV5-1 and TRBJ2-5, with 7 bases fitting TRBD1. V was clipped by 3 bases and J by 1 base; unmatched bases: 6. Germline CDR1 and CDR2: SGHRS and YFSETQ. This CDR3 spans 15 amino acids. The CDR3 loop reads CASSSLTGSQETQYF. CDR3 in DNA: TGCGCCAGCAGCTCATTGACAGGGAGCCAAGAGACCCAGTACTTC.

This chain joins TRBV6-5 and TRBJ2-3, with D uncertain. The CDR3 is 14 amino acids. V was shortened by 6 bases and J by 2 bases, with 12 bases between the two germline ends. The germline CDR1 and CDR2 sequences are MNHEY and SVGAGI. CDR3 nucleotides: TGTGCCAGCAGGTATTCATATTCCACAGATACGCAGTATTTT. This encodes CASRYSYSTDTQYF.

The chain is built from TRBV19 and TRBJ1-2; perhaps TRBD1 as D (6 bases). The V end was cut by 9 bases, the J end by 0 bases, with 17 bases between. Germline-derived CDR1 and CDR2 are LNHDA and SQIVND (reference sequence). The CDR3 sequence is 15 residues long. The CDR3 DNA reads TGTGCCAGCCGGGACACGAAAGGGGCTAACTATGGCTACACCTTC. This codes for CASRDTKGANYGYTF.

V usage is TRBV7-9 and J usage is TRBJ2-3; 12 bases line up with TRBD2. This CDR3 is 14 amino acids long. CDR1 and CDR2 from the germline V gene are SEHNR and FQNEAQ (reference sequence). With 5 bases clipped from V and 11 bases from J, the junction kept 8 bases outside the gene matches. The CDR3 spells CASSQTSGRGEQYF. The CDR3 DNA reads as TGTGCCAGCAGCCAGACTAGCGGGAGAGGGGAGCAGTATTTT. Full variable domain (outside the CDR3, taken from reference TRBV7-9 and TRBJ2-3): DTGVSQNPRHKITKRGQNVTFRCDPISEHNRLYWYRQTLGQGPEFLTYFQNEAQLEKSRLLSDRFSAERPKGSFSTLEIQRTEQGDSAMYLCASSQTSGRGEQYFGPGTRLTVL.

The chain joins TRBV7-2 to TRBJ2-7; 10 nucleotides agree with TRBD2. V was clipped by 1 base and J by 0 bases; unmatched bases: 3. The V gene's germline CDR1 is SGHTA and CDR2 FQGNSA. The CDR3 length is 16 residues. CDR3 sequence reads: CASSLVSGRLSYEQYF. DNA of the CDR3: TGTGCCAGCAGCTTAGTTAGCGGGAGGCTCTCCTACGAGCAGTACTTC.

The V call is TRBV10-3, the J call TRBJ2-5; D unresolved. Per the germline V gene, CDR1 is ENHRY and CDR2 is SYGVKD. Between the trimmed V and J ends, which lost 2 bases and 3 bases, there was a span of 7 bases. The CDR3 runs to 13 residues. CDR3 protein: CAISETVEETQYF. In nucleotides, the CDR3 is TGTGCCATCAGTGAGACAGTAGAAGAGACCCAGTACTTC.

The rearrangement uses TRBV15 and TRBJ2-2, with 8 bases aligning to TRBD2. The CDR3 has 16 amino acids. The trim removed 1 base at V and 1 base at J, leaving 2 bases unmatched. CDR1 LNHNV and CDR2 YYDKDF come from the germline V gene (reference sequence). The CDR3 reads CATSRGSGGNTGELFF. The DNA of the CDR3 is TGTGCCACCAGCAGAGGGAGCGGGGGGAACACCGGGGAGCTGTTTTTT. The variable domain in full, with the rest retrieved from reference TRBV15 and TRBJ2-2, is DAMVIQNPRYQVTQFGKPVTLSCSQTLNHNVMYWYQQKSSQAPKLLFHYYDKDFNNEADTPDNFQSRRPNTSFCFLDIRSPGLGDTAMYLCATSRGSGGNTGELFFGEGSRLTVL.

A few counts support this clonotype. The rearrangement links TRBV12-3 or TRBV12-4 to TRBJ2-7; no firm D call. This CDR3 is 15 amino acids long. The V end was cut by 3 bases, the J end by 3 bases, with 15 bases between. The CDR3 protein is CASSLGLGINYEQYF. The DNA of the CDR3 is TGTGCCAGCAGTTTGGGCTTAGGGATAAACTACGAGCAGTACTTC.

Details on this clonotype: It is unclear where the CDR3 begins or ends on the DNA, so no DNA is shown, and the CDR3 is as TCRdb lists it. The CDR3 loop reads CASSQVASGAPRYF. J is TRBJ2-3 and V is TRBV4-1; no DNA check was done on the table's D call, TRBD1. Per the germline V gene, CDR1 is MGHRA and CDR2 is YSYEKL. The CDR3 extends over 14 residues, inclusive of both ends.

The genes are TRBV7-3 and TRBJ1-1; D perhaps matches TRBD1 (6 bases). CDR3 length: 14 amino acids. Germline lookup yields CDR1 SGHTA and CDR2 FQGTGA. Trimming shortened V by 4 bases and J by 1 base, and 10 bases separated the two germline ends. The CDR3 here is CASSSQGSNTEAFF. The CDR3 region has the DNA TGTGCCAGCAGCTCACAGGGCTCGAACACTGAAGCTTTCTTT.